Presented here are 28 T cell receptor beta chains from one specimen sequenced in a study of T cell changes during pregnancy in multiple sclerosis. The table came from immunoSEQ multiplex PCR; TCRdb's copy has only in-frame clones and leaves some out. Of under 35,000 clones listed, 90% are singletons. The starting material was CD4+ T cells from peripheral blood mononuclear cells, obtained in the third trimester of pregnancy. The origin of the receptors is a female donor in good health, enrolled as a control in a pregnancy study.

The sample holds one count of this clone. DNA of the CDR3: TGCGCCAGCAGCTTGCCACCCAGCGGGCCCTACGAGCAGTACTTC. It codes for CASSLPPSGPYEQYF. The rearrangement joins TRBV5-1 to TRBJ2-7; D perhaps matches TRBD2 (6 bases). The ends were cut back, 1 base at V and 2 bases at J, with 13 bases in the middle. The germline V gene has CDR1 SGHRS and CDR2 YFSETQ. The CDR3 has 15 residues.

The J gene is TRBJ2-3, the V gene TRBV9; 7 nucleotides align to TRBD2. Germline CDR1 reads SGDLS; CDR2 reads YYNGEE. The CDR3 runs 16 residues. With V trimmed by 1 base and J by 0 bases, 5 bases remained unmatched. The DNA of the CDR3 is TGTGCCAGCAGCGTATCGGGGGGATCTAGCACAGATACGCAGTATTTT. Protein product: CASSVSGGSSTDTQYF.

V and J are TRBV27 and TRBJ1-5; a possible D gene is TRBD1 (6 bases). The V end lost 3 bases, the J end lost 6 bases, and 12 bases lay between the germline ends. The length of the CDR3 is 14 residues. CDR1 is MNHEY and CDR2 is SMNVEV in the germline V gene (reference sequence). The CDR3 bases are TGTGCCAGCAGTTTTGAGAGGGGGGGTCAGCCCCAGCATTTT. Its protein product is CASSFERGGQPQHF.

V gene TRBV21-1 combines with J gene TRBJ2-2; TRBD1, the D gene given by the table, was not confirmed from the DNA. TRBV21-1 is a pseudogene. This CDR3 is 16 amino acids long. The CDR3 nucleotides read TGTGCCAGCAGCAAAGACAGGACAGGGGGTTACGGGGAGCTGTTTTTT. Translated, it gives CASSKDRTGGYGELFF.

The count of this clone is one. The CDR3 protein is CASSYPRGRGGEAFF. The DNA of the CDR3 is TGTGCCAGCAGTTACCCCCGGGGCAGGGGTGGGGAGGCTTTCTTT. This chain connects TRBV6-6 to TRBJ1-1; possibly TRBD1 for D (6 bases). CDR3 size: 15 residues. Per germline, CDR1 MNHNY and CDR2 SVGAGI (reference sequence). Trimming cost V 2 bases and J 11 bases, with 21 bases left between them.

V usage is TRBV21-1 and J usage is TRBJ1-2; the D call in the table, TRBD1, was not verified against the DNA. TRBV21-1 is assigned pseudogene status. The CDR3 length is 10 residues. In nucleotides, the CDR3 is TGTGCCAGCAGAGGGGTCGGCTACACCTTC. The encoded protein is CASRGVGYTF.

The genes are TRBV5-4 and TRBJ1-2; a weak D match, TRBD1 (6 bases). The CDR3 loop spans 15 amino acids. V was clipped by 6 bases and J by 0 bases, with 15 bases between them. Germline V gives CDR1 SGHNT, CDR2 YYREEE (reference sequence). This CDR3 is CASIKNRDSNYGYTF. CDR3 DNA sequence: TGTGCCAGCATCAAGAACAGGGATTCTAACTATGGCTACACCTTC.

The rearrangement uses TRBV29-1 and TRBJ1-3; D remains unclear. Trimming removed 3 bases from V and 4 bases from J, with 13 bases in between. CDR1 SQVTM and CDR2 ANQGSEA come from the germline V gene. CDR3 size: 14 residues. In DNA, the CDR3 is TGCAGCGTTGAGGGCCCCGCGGGAGGAAACACCATATATTTT. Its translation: CSVEGPAGGNTIYF.

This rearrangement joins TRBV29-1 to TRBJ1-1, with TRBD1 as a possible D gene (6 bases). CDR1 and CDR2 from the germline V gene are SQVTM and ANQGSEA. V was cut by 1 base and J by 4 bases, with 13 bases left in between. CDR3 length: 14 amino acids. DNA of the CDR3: TGCAGCGTTGAAGGGAAGGGGGGGGTCACTGAAGCTTTCTTT. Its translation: CSVEGKGGVTEAFF.

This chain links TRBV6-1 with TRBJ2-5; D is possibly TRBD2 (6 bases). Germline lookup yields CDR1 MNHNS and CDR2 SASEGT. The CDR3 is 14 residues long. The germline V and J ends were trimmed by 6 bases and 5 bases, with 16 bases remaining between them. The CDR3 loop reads CASSSSGVYETQYF. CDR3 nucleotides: TGTGCCAGCAGCTCGTCGGGGGTTTACGAGACCCAGTACTTC.

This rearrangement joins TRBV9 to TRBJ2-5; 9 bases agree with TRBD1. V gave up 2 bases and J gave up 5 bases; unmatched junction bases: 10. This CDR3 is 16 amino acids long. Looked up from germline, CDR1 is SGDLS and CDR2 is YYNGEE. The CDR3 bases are TGTGCCAGCAGCGTTGGTCTGGGACAGGGTGTGGAGACCCAGTACTTC. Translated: CASSVGLGQGVETQYF.

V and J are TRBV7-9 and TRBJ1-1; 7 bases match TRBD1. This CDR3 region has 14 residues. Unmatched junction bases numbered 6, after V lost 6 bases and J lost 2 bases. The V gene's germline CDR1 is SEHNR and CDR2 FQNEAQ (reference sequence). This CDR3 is CASRSTGANTEAFF. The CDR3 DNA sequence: TGTGCCAGCAGATCCACAGGGGCCAACACTGAAGCTTTCTTT. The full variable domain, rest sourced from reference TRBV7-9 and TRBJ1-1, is DTGVSQNPRHKITKRGQNVTFRCDPISEHNRLYWYRQTLGQGPEFLTYFQNEAQLEKSRLLSDRFSAERPKGSFSTLEIQRTEQGDSAMYLCASRSTGANTEAFFGQGTRLTVV.

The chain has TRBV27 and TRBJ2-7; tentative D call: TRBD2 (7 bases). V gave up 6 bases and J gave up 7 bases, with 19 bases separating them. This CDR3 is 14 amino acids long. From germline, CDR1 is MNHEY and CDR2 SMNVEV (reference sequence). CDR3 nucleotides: TGTGCCAGCAGACCCCTTACGGGGGGCTCGGAGCAGTACTTC. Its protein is CASRPLTGGSEQYF.

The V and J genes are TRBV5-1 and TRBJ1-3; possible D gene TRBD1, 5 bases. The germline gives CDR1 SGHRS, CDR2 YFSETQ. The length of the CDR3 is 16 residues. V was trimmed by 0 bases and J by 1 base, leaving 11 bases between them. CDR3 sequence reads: CASSLAGGMSGNTIYF. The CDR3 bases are TGCGCCAGCAGCTTGGCGGGGGGGATGTCTGGAAACACCATATATTTT.

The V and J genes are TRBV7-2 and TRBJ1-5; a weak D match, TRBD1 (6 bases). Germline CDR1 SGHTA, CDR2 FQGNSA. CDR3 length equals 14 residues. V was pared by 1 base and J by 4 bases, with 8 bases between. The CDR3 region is CASSLEGGNQPQHF. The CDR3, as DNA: TGTGCCAGCAGCTTAGAGGGGGGGAATCAGCCCCAGCATTTT. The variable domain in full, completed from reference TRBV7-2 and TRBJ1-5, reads GAGVSQSPSNKVTEKGKDVELRCDPISGHTALYWYRQSLGQGLEFLIYFQGNSAPDKSGLPSDRFSAERTGGSVSTLTIQRTQQEDSAVYLCASSLEGGNQPQHFGDGTRLSIL.

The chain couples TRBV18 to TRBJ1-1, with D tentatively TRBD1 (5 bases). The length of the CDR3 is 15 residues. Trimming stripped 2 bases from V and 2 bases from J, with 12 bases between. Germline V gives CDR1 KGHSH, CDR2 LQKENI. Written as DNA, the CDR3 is TGTGCCAGCTCACCAGGGGCGGAGCCCAACACTGAAGCTTTCTTT. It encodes CASSPGAEPNTEAFF.

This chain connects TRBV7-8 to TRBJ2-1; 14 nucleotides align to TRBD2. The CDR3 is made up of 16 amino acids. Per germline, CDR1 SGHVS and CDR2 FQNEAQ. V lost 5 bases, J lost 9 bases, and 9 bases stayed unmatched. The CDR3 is CASSPGTSGRVLEQFF. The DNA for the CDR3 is TGTGCCAGCAGCCCGGGGACTAGCGGGAGAGTCCTTGAGCAGTTCTTC.

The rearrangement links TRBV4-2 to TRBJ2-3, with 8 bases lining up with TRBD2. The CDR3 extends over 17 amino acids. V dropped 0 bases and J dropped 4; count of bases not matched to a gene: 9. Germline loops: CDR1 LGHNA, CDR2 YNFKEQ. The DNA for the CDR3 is TGTGCCAGCAGCCAAGAAGTCCGCGGGAGGTGGGCAGATACGCAGTATTTT. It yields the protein CASSQEVRGRWADTQYF.

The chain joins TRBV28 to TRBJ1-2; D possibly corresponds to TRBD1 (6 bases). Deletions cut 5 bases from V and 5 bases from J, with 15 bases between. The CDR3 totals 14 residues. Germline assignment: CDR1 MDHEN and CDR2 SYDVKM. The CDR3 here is CASSLPTGGYGYTF. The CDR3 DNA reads TGTGCCAGCAGTCTCCCGACAGGAGGATATGGCTACACCTTC.

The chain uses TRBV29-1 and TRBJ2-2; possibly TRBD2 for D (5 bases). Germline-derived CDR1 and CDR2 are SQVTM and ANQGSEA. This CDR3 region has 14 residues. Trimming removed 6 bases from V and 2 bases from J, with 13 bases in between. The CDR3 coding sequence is TGCAGCGTCCCCCGGGAAAGCAACACCGGGGAGCTGTTTTTT. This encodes CSVPRESNTGELFF.

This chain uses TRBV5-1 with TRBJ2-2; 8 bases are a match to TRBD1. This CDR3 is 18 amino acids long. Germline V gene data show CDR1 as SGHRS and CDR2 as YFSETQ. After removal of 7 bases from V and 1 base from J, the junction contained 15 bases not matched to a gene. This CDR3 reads CASRSDRGGRRNTGELFF. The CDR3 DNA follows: TGCGCCAGCCGCTCTGACAGGGGCGGCCGGCGGAACACCGGGGAGCTGTTTTTT.

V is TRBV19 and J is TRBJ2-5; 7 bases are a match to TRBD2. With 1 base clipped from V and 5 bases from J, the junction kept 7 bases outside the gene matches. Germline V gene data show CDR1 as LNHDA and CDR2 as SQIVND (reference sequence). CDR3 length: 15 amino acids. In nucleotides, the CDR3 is TGTGCCAGTAGTATAGTGGGCGGGAGAGGGGAGACCCAGTACTTC. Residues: CASSIVGGRGETQYF.

The CDR3 reads CAISALNTEAFF. The CDR3 bases are TGTGCCATCAGTGCGTTGAACACTGAAGCTTTCTTT. This chain links TRBV10-3 with TRBJ1-1, with unresolved D. Trimming stripped 4 bases from V and 0 bases from J, with 3 bases between. This CDR3 region has 12 residues. CDR1 is ENHRY, CDR2 SYGVKD, per germline.

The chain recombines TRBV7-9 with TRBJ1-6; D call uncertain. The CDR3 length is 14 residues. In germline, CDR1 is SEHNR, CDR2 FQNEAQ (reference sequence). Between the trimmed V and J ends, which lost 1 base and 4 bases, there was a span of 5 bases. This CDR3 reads CASSLEQYNSPLHF. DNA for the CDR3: TGTGCCAGCAGCTTAGAACAGTATAATTCACCCCTCCACTTT.

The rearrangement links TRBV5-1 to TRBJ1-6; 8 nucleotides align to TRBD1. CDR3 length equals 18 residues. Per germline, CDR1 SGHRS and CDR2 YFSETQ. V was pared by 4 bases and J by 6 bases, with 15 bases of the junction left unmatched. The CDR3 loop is CASSTGGSSSLVNSPLHF. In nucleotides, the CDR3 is TGCGCCAGCAGCACAGGGGGTTCTAGTTCCCTTGTTAATTCACCCCTCCACTTT. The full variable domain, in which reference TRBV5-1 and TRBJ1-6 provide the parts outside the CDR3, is KAGVTQTPRYLIKTRGQQVTLSCSPISGHRSVSWYQQTPGQGLQFLFEYFSETQRNKGNFPGRFSGRQFSNSRSEMNVSTLELGDSALYLCASSTGGSSSLVNSPLHFGNGTRLTVT.

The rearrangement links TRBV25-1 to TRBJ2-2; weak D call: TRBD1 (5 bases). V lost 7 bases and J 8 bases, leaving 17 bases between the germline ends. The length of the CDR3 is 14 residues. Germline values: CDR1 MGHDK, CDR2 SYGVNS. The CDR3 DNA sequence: TGTGCCAGCAACCAAAGGGGCCAGGGTGGGGAGCTGTTTTTT. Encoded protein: CASNQRGQGGELFF.

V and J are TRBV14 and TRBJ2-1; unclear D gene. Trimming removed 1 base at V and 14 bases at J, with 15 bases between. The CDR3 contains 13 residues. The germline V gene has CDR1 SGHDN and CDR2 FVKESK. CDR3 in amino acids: CASSQVTWVQEFF. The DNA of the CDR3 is TGTGCCAGCAGCCAAGTGACATGGGTCCAGGAGTTCTTC.

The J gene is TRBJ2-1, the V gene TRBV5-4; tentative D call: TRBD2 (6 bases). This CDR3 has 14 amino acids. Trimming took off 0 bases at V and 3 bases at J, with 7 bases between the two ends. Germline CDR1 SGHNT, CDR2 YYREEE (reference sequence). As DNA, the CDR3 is TGTGCCAGCAGCTTGGCGGGACTCTACAATGAGCAGTTCTTC. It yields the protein CASSLAGLYNEQFF.